The present TCR beta chain was sequenced within a study of response to subunit inactivated influenza vaccine. Findings and caveats of the study: After each seasonal influenza vaccination, few new T cells are recruited, the authors suggested.

Each CDR3 protein gets one entry after TCRdb re-called the RT-PCR reads with MiXCR. Here the sample spans hundreds of thousands of distinct CDR3 sequences, roughly 14% being singletons. The sample holds one count of this clonotype. The antigen remains undetermined. The sequence was obtained from a man aged 45-60 years who received an inactivated influenza vaccine. This specimen was PBMCs from blood, taken around 14 days before vaccination.

Here the CDR3 reads CASSLGTTRTEAFF. The CDR3 coding sequence is TGCGCCAGCAGCCTCGGGACAACGAGGACTGAAGCTTTCTTT. This chain uses TRBV4-3 with TRBJ1-1; D is possibly TRBD1 (6 bases). Germline assignment: CDR1 LGHNA and CDR2 YSLEER. Trimming cost V 4 bases and J 5 bases, with 14 bases left between them. CDR3 length equals 14 residues.